This TCR beta chain was retrieved from a study of OX40 agonist ivuxolimab in advanced cancers. The wider study: The patients' treatment was ivuxolimab, an agonistic anti-OX40 (CD134) antibody.

Assay: immunoSEQ multiplex PCR; the TCRdb copy retains only in-frame clones and omits some. Of tens of thousands of clones listed, around 84% are singletons. The sequencing used CD4+ or CD8+ T cells sorted from blood, collected in a trial of the OX40 agonist ivuxolimab. The clonotype originates from an adult with an advanced solid tumor such as melanoma, head and neck, liver or kidney cancer.

CDR3 coding DNA: TGTGCCAGCAGCTTTACTAGCGGGAGTAAGGGATACAATGAGCAGTTCTTC. It translates to CASSFTSGSKGYNEQFF. The chain combines TRBV11-3 with TRBJ2-1; 11 nucleotides match TRBD2. The germline gives CDR1 SGHNT, CDR2 YENEEA. The CDR3 is made up of 17 amino acids. V was clipped by 3 bases and J by 4 bases; unmatched bases: 8.